The T cell receptor (beta chain) under discussion was sequenced for a study of blood T cell repertoires in COVID-19. About the research overall: COVID-19 samples, acute and convalescent, were from the United States, Italy and Spain.

Under the authors' procedure: Researchers report that nucleated cell counts were estimated from reference gene primer amplification. Profiling relied on immunoSEQ multiplex PCR, and the TCRdb table lists in-frame clones only, not all of them. The V and J calls and clone size are taken from that table; D and trimming were inferred from the DNA. This table has about 110,000 clones, 80% to 90% appearing once. V was clipped by 4 bases and J by 8 bases, with 14 bases between them. The germline V gene has CDR1 GTSNPN and CDR2 SVGIG (reference sequence). The CDR3 consists of 12 residues. Sequencing was performed on peripheral blood. The V call is TRBV30, the J call TRBJ1-2, with D possibly being TRBD1 (5 bases). This TCR was sampled from a woman over 75 with acute or convalescent COVID-19. CDR3 residues: CAWTPIQGGYTF. The DNA of the CDR3 is TGTGCCTGGACCCCGATCCAGGGAGGCTACACCTTC.